This T cell receptor beta chain derives from a study of T cells in Graves' hyperthyroidism and ophthalmopathy. Study information: Sampling of peripheral blood happened at initial diagnosis, prior to any treatment. Study-wide results and limits: In simple terms, a model built on 13 V-J features told ophthalmopathy apart from stable hyperthyroidism.

Uncontrolled infection, other autoimmune disease, pregnancy or lactation disqualified patients from enrolment. More than 9.5 ml fresh peripheral blood yielded the PBMCs. This clonotype has ten or more counts. Its matching antigen is unknown. This CDR3 comprises 15 residues. Trimming at V came to 7 bases and at J to 0 bases, leaving 4 bases not matched to a gene. Per germline, CDR1 MNHEY and CDR2 SMNVEV (reference sequence). The investigators amplified TCR beta CDR3 regions from RNA transcripts. Primed by the HTBI set, a first-round RT-PCR was run on the TCR CDR3. One entry per CDR3 protein results from TCRdb running MiXCR on the multiplex PCR reads. The top ten hold approximately 8.6% of the sample, which has about 290,000 distinct CDR3 sequences, 10% to 15% seen once.

The chain links TRBV27 to TRBJ1-3, with 9 bases that match TRBD1. The sequence came from a woman aged 25 to 39 with Graves' hyperthyroidism that later progressed to Graves' ophthalmopathy. Sequencing was carried out using blood. Written as DNA, the CDR3 is TGTGCCAGCAAACAGGGGGCTCTCTCTGGAAACACCATATATTTT. Translation: CASKQGALSGNTIYF.